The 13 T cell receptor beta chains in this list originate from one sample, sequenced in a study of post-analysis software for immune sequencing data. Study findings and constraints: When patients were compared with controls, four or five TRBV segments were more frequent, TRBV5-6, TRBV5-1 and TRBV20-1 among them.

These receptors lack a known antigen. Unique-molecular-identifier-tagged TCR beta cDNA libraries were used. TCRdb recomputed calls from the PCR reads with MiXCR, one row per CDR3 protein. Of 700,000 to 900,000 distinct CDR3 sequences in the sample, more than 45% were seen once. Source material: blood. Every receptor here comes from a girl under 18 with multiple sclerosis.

In nucleotides, the CDR3 is TGTGCCAGCAGCAAGGGACGTCAAGGTGTTTCCACAGATACGCAGTATTTT. Amino acid sequence: CASSKGRQGVSTDTQYF. The chain recombines TRBV6-2 or TRBV6-3 with TRBJ2-3, with D possibly called TRBD1 or TRBD2 (5 bases each). Germline V CDR1 and CDR2: MNHEY, SVGEGT. Trimming took off 6 bases at V and 2 bases at J, with 21 bases between the two ends. The CDR3 is 17 amino acids.

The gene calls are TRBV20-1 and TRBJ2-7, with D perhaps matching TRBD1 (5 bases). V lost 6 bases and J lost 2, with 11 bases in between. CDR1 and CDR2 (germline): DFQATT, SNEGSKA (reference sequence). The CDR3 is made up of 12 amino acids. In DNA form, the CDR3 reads TGCAGTGCCCTAGACAGCGCCTACGAGCAGTACTTC. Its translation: CSALDSAYEQYF.

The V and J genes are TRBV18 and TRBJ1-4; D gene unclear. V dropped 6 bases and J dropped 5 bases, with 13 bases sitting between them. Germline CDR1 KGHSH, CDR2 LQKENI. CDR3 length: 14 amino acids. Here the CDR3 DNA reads TGTGCCAGCTCCACCAGAGTCCTAAATGAAAAACTGTTTTTT. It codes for CASSTRVLNEKLFF.

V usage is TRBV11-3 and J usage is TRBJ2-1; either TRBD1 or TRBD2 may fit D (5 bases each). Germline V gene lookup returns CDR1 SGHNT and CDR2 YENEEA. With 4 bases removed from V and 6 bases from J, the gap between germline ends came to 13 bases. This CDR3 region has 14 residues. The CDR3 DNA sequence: TGTGCCAGCAGCTCCCGGGACGACCTCAATGAGCAGTTCTTC. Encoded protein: CASSSRDDLNEQFF.

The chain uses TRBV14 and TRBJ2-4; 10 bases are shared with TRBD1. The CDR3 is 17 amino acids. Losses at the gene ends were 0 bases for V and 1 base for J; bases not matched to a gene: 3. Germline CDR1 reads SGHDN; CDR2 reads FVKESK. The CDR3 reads CASSQEWGQGAKNIQYF. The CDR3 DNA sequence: TGTGCCAGCAGCCAAGAATGGGGACAGGGGGCCAAAAACATTCAGTACTTC.

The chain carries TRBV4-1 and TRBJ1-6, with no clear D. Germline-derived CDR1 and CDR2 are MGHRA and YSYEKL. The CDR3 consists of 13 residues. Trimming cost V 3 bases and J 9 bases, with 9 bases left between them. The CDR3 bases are TGCGCCAGCAGCCAGGAAGGCTCTTCACCCCTCCACTTT. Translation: CASSQEGSSPLHF.

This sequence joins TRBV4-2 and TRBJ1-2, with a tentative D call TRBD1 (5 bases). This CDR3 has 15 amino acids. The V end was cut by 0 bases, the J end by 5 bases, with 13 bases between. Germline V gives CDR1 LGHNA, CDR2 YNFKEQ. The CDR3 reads CASSQDLGTKYGYTF. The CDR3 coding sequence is TGTGCCAGCAGCCAAGATCTCGGGACCAAGTATGGCTACACCTTC.

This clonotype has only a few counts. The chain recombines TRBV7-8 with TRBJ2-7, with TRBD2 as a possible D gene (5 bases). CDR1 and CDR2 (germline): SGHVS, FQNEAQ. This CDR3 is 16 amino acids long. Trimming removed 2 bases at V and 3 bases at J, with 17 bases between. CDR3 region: CASSLIGIRTDYEQYF. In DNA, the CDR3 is TGTGCCAGCAGCTTAATAGGGATCCGGACTGACTACGAGCAGTACTTC. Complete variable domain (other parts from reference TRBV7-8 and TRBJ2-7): GAGVSQSPRYKVAKRGQDVALRCDPISGHVSLFWYQQALGQGPEFLTYFQNEAQLDKSGLPSDRFFAERPEGSVSTLKIQRTQQEDSAVYLCASSLIGIRTDYEQYFGPGTRLTVT.

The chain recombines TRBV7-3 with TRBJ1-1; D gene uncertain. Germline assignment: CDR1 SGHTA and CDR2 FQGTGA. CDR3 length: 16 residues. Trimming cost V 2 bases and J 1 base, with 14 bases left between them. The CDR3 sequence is CASSLAPPAANTEAFF. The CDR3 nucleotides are TGTGCCAGCAGCTTAGCCCCCCCGGCAGCGAACACTGAAGCTTTCTTT.

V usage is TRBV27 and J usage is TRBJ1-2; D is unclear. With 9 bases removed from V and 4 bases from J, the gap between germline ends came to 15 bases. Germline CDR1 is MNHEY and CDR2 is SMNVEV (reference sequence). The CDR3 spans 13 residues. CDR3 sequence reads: CASRPLGLYGYTF. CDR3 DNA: TGTGCCAGTCGACCCTTGGGCCTCTATGGCTACACCTTC.

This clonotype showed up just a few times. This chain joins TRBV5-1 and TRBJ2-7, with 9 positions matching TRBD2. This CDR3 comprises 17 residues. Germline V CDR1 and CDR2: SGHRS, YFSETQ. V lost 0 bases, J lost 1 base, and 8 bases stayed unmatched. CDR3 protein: CASSLDGSGSFSYEQYF. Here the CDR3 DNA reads TGCGCCAGCAGCTTGGATGGTAGCGGGAGCTTTTCCTACGAGCAGTACTTC.

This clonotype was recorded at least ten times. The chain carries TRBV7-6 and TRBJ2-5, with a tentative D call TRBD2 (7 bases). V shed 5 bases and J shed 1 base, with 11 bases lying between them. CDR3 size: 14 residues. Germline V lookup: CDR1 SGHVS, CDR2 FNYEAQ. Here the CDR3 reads CASSPRGAQETQYF. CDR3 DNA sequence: TGTGCCAGCAGCCCTCGGGGGGCCCAAGAGACCCAGTACTTC.

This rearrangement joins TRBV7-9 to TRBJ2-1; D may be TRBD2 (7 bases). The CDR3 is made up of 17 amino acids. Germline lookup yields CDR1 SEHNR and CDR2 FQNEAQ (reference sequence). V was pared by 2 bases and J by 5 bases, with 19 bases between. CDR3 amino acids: CASSLWGGQGGHNEQFF. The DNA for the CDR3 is TGTGCCAGCAGCTTATGGGGGGGCCAGGGTGGCCACAATGAGCAGTTCTTC.